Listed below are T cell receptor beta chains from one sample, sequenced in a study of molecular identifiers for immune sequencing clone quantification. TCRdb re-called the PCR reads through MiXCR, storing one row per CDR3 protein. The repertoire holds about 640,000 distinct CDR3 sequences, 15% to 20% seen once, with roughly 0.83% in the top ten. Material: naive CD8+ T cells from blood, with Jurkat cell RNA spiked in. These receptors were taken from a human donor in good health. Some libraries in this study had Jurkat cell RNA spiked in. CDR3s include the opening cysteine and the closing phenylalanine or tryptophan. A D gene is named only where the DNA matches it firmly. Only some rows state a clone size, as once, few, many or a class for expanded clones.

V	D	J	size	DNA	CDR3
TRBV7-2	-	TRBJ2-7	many	TGTGCCAGCAGCCCAGACCTGGCCCCCCCCGCCGACGAGCAGTACTTC	CASSPDLAPPADEQYF
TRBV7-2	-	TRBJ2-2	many	TGTGCCAGCAGCTTAATTCTAGGATCGAACACCGGGGAGCTGTTTTTT	CASSLILGSNTGELFF
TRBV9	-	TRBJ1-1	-	TGTACCAGCAGCGTGGGGGGGGCCACTGAAGCTTTCTTT	CTSSVGGATEAFF
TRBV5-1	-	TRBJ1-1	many	TGCGCCAGCAGCTCGGAGGGGGCTGAAGCTTTCTTT	CASSSEGAEAFF
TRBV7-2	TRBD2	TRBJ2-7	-	TGTGCCAGCAGCTTTACGGGAGGCGTGTACGAGCAGTACTTC	CASSFTGGVYEQYF
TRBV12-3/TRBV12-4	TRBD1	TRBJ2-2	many	TGTGCCAGCAGTACCCGACAGGGAACGAACACCGGGGAGCTGTTTTTT	CASSTRQGTNTGELFF
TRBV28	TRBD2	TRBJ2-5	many	TGTGCCAGCAGTCCGGGACTAGCGGTTTGGGAGACCCAGTACTTC	CASSPGLAVWETQYF
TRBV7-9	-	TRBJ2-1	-	TGTGCCAGCAGACAGGACGTAAGCTCCTACGATGAGCAGTTCTTC	CASRQDVSSYDEQFF
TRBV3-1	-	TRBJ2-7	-	TGTGCCAGCAGCACGACAGGTGATCTTTACGAGCAGTACTTC	CASSTTGDLYEQYF
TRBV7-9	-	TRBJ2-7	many	TGTGCCAGCAGCGACGGACCGAGCTACGAGCAGTACTTC	CASSDGPSYEQYF
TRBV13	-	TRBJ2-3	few	TGTGCCAGCAGCTTAGGCACAGGCCGGTCATTGTATTTT	CASSLGTGRSLYF
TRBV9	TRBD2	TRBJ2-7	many	TGTGCCAGCAGCGTTGGTAGCGGGAGCTACGAGCAGTACTTC	CASSVGSGSYEQYF
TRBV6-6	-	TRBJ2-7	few	TGTGCCAGCAGTTACTCAGGGATCAACGAGCAGTACTTC	CASSYSGINEQYF
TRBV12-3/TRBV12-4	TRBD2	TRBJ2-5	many	TGTGCCAGCAGTGCGGAGGGTAGCGGGTACCAAGAGACCCAGTACTTC	CASSAEGSGYQETQYF
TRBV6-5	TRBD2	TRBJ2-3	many	TGTGCCAGCAGTTACCTCCGACTAGCGGGAACGGATACGCAGTATTTT	CASSYLRLAGTDTQYF
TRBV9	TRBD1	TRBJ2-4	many	TGTGCCAGCAGCGCGACAGGGGGCTCAGCCAAAAACATTCAGTACTTC	CASSATGGSAKNIQYF
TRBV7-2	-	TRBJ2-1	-	TGTGCCAGCAGCCCATCTTTTGGGGCTGCTGAGCAGTTCTTC	CASSPSFGAAEQFF
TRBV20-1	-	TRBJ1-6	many	TGCAGTGCTAGACTCCCTATTCAGGGGAGATCACCCCTCCACTTT	CSARLPIQGRSPLHF
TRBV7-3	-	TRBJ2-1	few	TGTGCCAGCAGCTTATTCGGCCAGGGCCGAAGCTCCTACAATGAGCAGTTCTTC	CASSLFGQGRSSYNEQFF
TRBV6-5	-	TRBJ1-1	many	TGTGCCAGCAGTTACTCCGAGACGGACGAAAGGGCTTTCTTT	CASSYSETDERAFF
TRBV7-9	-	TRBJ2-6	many	TGTGCCAGCAGCTCGAATTGGGCTACAGGGTCCCCTGGGGCCAACGTCCTGACTTTC	CASSSNWATGSPGANVLTF
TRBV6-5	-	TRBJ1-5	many	TGTGCCAGCAGCAATGATAGCAATCAGCCCCAGCATTTT	CASSNDSNQPQHF
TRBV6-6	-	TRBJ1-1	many	TGTGCCAGCAGTTACTCGACAGAGAACACTGAAGCTTTCTTT	CASSYSTENTEAFF
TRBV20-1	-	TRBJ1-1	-	TGCAGTGCTAGAGTCCCCTGGGGTTACACTGAAGCTTTCTTT	CSARVPWGYTEAFF
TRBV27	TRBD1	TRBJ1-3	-	TGTGCCAGCAGTCCGAACACAGGGGACGGAAACACCATATATTTT	CASSPNTGDGNTIYF
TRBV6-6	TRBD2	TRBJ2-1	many	TGTGCCAGCAGTTACTCGCAGACTATAGCGGGAAATATCGACAATGAGCAGTTCTTC	CASSYSQTIAGNIDNEQFF
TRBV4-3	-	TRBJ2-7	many	TGCGCCAGCAGCCAAGATACCGAAGGCGAGCAGTACTTC	CASSQDTEGEQYF
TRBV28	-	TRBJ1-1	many	TGTGCCAGCAGTTTAATAAGGAGTGGCACTGAAGCTTTCTTT	CASSLIRSGTEAFF
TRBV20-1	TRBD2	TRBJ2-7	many	TGCAGTGCTAGAGATAAGGCTAGCGGGACCATCTACGAGCAGTACTTC	CSARDKASGTIYEQYF
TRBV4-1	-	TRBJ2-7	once	TGCGCCAGCAGCCAAGTTGAGGGCTACGAGCAGCACTTC	CASSQVEGYEQHF
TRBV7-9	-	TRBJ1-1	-	TGTGCCAGCAGCCTGGACATGAACACTGAAACTTTCTTT	CASSLDMNTETFF
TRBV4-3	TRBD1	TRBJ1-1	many	TGCGCCAGCAGCCAAGCCCGGACAGGGAACACTGAAGCTTTCTTT	CASSQARTGNTEAFF
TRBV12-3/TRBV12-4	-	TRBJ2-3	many	TGTGCCAGCAGTTTCGCGGTTCGGCGGAGCCTGGATACGCAGTATTTT	CASSFAVRRSLDTQYF
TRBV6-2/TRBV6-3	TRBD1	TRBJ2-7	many	TGTGCCAGCAGCCCTAACCGACAGGGTTACTACGAGCAGTACTTC	CASSPNRQGYYEQYF
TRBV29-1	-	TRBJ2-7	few	TGCAGCGTCCTCCTCCCTACCGAGCAGTACTTC	CSVLLPTEQYF
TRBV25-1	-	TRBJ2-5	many	TGTGCCAGCAGCCACAGGCTTCAAGAGACCCAGTACTTC	CASSHRLQETQYF
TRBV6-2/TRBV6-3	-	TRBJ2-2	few	TGTGCCAGCACGAATCGCCCGGGACACACCGGGGAGCTGTCTTTT	CASTNRPGHTGELSF
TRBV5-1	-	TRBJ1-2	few	TGCGCCAGCAGCTTGGAGCGGGGCTATGGCTACACCTTC	CASSLERGYGYTF
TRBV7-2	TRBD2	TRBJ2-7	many	TGTGCCAGCAGCTCACTAGCGGGGGTCCCCTACGAGCAGTACTTC	CASSSLAGVPYEQYF
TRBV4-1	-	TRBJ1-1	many	TGCGCCAGCAGCCAGGGAATGGGTTCAGTGAACACTGAAGCTTTCTTT	CASSQGMGSVNTEAFF
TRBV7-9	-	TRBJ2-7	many	TGTGCCAGCAGCTCGATGTCCTACGAGCAGTACTTC	CASSSMSYEQYF
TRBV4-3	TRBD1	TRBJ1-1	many	TGCGCCAGCAGCCTTGACAGGGAGGGAACTGAAGCTTTCTTT	CASSLDREGTEAFF
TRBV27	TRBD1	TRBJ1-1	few	TGTGCCAGCAGTACGACGGACAGGCCCGACCAAATGTATGCTTTCTTT	CASSTTDRPDQMYAFF
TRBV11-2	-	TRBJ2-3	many	TGTGCCAGCAGCTTAGGCTGGAGTGCGGGCACAGATACGCAGTATTTT	CASSLGWSAGTDTQYF
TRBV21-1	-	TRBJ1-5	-	TGTGCCAGCAGGACCGAGGTGGCGCCCCAGCATTTT	CASRTEVAPQHF
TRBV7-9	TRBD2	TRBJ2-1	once	TGTGCCAGCAGCTCCTCGGGACTAGGCTTCTACAATGAGCAGTTCTTC	CASSSSGLGFYNEQFF
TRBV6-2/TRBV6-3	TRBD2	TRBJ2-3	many	TGTGCCAGCAGTTACTCGACTGGACTAGCGTCAGATACGCAGTATTTT	CASSYSTGLASDTQYF